Following are 14 T cell receptor beta chains from one sample sequenced in a study of cytomegalovirus exposure and HLA in healthy donors. Only in-frame clones appear in the TCRdb table, and some are missing; sequencing was by immunoSEQ multiplex PCR. The data show tens of thousands of clones, with about 87% seen just once and 3.5% to 4% held by the top ten. The source material was PBMCs. The receptors here all came from a woman younger than 30 in good health and CMV-seropositive.

The V call is TRBV28, the J call TRBJ2-6; tentative D call: TRBD1 (6 bases). The CDR3 loop spans 15 amino acids. Trimming took 3 bases from V and 4 from J, leaving 10 bases between them. Germline assignment: CDR1 MDHEN and CDR2 SYDVKM. CDR3 region: CASSFRQAGANVLTF. The CDR3 DNA is TGTGCCAGCAGTTTCCGACAGGCCGGGGCCAACGTCCTGACTTTC.

The chain combines TRBV30 with TRBJ2-5; 9 bases are a match to TRBD1. CDR3 length equals 15 residues. CDR1 GTSNPN and CDR2 SVGIG come from the germline V gene (reference sequence). V gave up 5 bases and J gave up 5 bases; unmatched junction bases: 12. The CDR3 region is CAWGTGTVVRETQYF. DNA for the CDR3: TGTGCCTGGGGGACAGGGACGGTAGTGCGGGAGACCCAGTACTTC.

This clone was detected a few times. This chain links TRBV4-3 with TRBJ2-1, with 11 bases matching TRBD1. CDR1 is LGHNA and CDR2 is YSLEER in the germline V gene. The CDR3 length is 16 residues. V lost 1 base to trimming and J lost 3 bases; unmatched junction nucleotides: 2. In DNA, the CDR3 is TGCGCCAGCAGCCAAGCCGGGACAGGGGGCTACAATGAGCAGTTCTTC. It codes for CASSQAGTGGYNEQFF.

This clone was counted a few times. The chain employs TRBV7-6 and TRBJ1-6; D may be TRBD1 (5 bases). V lost 2 bases to trimming and J lost 10 bases, with 9 bases between them. The CDR3 length is 13 residues. Per germline, CDR1 SGHVS and CDR2 FNYEAQ. The CDR3 loop reads CASSLNQGSPLHF. As DNA, the CDR3 is TGTGCCAGCAGCTTAAATCAGGGATCACCCCTCCACTTT.

This chain uses TRBV5-1 with TRBJ1-2; 7 bases match TRBD1. Germline loops: CDR1 SGHRS, CDR2 YFSETQ. This CDR3 region has 16 residues. J was trimmed by 8 bases and V by 0 bases; bases with no gene match: 13. Here the CDR3 DNA reads TGCGCCAGCAGCTTGGCGGGACAGATCCCTTTTAAGGGCTACACCTTC. This sequence encodes CASSLAGQIPFKGYTF.

This chain links TRBV4-2 with TRBJ1-4; 10 bases map to TRBD1. This CDR3 comprises 16 residues. The junction had 5 bases not matched to a gene; V was cut back by 2 bases and J by 5 bases. Germline V gene data show CDR1 as LGHNA and CDR2 as YNFKEQ. DNA of the CDR3: TGTGCCAGCAGCCAAAACCCGGGACAGGGGAATGAAAAACTGTTTTTT. This gives the protein CASSQNPGQGNEKLFF.

The CDR3 loop reads CATMPGTGGQPQHF. The CDR3 DNA follows: TGTGCCACGATGCCCGGGACAGGGGGTCAGCCCCAGCATTTT. This chain links TRBV15 with TRBJ1-5; TRBD1 matches 11 bases. CDR1 LNHNV and CDR2 YYDKDF come from the germline V gene (reference sequence). This CDR3 region has 14 residues. The V segment lost 9 bases and the J segment 6 bases; nucleotides outside the gene matches: 7.

This chain joins TRBV12-5 and TRBJ1-1, with a weak D call TRBD1 (6 bases). V lost 2 bases and J lost 5, with 6 bases in between. Per the germline V gene, CDR1 is LGHNT and CDR2 is FRNRAP. This CDR3 region has 12 residues. The CDR3 loop is CASGLQGTEAFF. CDR3 DNA sequence: TGTGCTAGTGGTTTGCAGGGGACTGAAGCTTTCTTT.

This clone was counted between two and nine times. The chain recombines TRBV6-1 with TRBJ1-5; unclear D gene. Germline loops: CDR1 MNHNS, CDR2 SASEGT. The CDR3 runs 14 residues. V lost 5 bases, J lost 0 bases, and 8 bases lay in between. The CDR3 here is CASSSVDSNQPQHF. CDR3 sequence (DNA): TGTGCCAGCAGTTCCGTAGATAGCAATCAGCCCCAGCATTTT.

The chain uses TRBV27 and TRBJ2-1; 9 bases agree with TRBD2. CDR3 length equals 16 residues. The ends lost 2 bases at V and 8 bases at J; junction bases unmatched: 10. Per the germline V gene, CDR1 is MNHEY and CDR2 is SMNVEV (reference sequence). The CDR3 protein is CASSLGASGIIDEQFF. The DNA for the CDR3 is TGTGCCAGCAGTTTAGGGGCTAGCGGGATTATCGATGAGCAGTTCTTC.

V usage is TRBV7-9 and J usage is TRBJ2-2; TRBD2 is a possible D gene (6 bases). Deletions cut 0 bases from V and 4 bases from J, with 9 bases between. The CDR3 runs to 15 residues. Germline V gene data show CDR1 as SEHNR and CDR2 as FQNEAQ (reference sequence). The CDR3: CASSLAGGGTGELFF. In nucleotides, the CDR3 is TGTGCCAGCAGCTTAGCGGGAGGAGGCACCGGGGAGCTGTTTTTT.

The chain has TRBV9 and TRBJ2-7, with 11 nucleotides matching TRBD2. The CDR3 spans 14 residues. J was trimmed by 6 bases and V by 1 base; bases with no gene match: 3. Germline-derived CDR1 and CDR2 are SGDLS and YYNGEE. DNA for the CDR3: TGTGCCAGCAGCGTATCCGGGACTAGCGGCGAGCAGTACTTC. It encodes CASSVSGTSGEQYF.

This rearrangement joins TRBV27 to TRBJ2-7; TRBD1 aligns across 10 bases. V was clipped by 0 bases and J by 2 bases; unmatched bases: 4. Germline CDR1 MNHEY, CDR2 SMNVEV (reference sequence). The CDR3 has 16 amino acids. CDR3 DNA sequence: TGTGCCAGCAGTTTATCCTCCGGGACAGGGGCCTACGAGCAGTACTTC. Translated: CASSLSSGTGAYEQYF.

The V gene is TRBV5-1, the J gene TRBJ2-5, with a weak D call TRBD2 (6 bases). The ends were cut back, 1 base at V and 1 base at J, with 17 bases in the middle. The CDR3 has 17 amino acids. CDR1 SGHRS and CDR2 YFSETQ come from the germline V gene. This CDR3 is CASSLNRWGELQETQYF. The CDR3 nucleotides read TGCGCCAGCAGCTTGAATAGGTGGGGGGAACTCCAAGAGACCCAGTACTTC.